This T cell receptor beta chain was identified in a study of blood T cells in healthy people across ages. For the second PCR, which ran for roughly 6 to 12 cycles, a sample-barcoded 5' primer and a J-beta primer mix were used. Each cDNA molecule was tagged by a template-switch adaptor that had 12 random nucleotides. From the 5' RACE reads, TCRdb called clonotypes with MiXCR, one entry per CDR3 protein. The sample lists some 1.7 million distinct CDR3 sequences; approximately 30% were seen once. This CDR3 is 15 amino acids long. Trimming removed 3 bases from V and 8 bases from J, with 14 bases in between. CDR1 and CDR2 (germline): WSHSY, SAAADI. Whole-study findings and limits: A greater number of naive CD4+ cells and higher diversity distinguished long-lived donors from aged donors. As age increased, TCR beta diversity per million T cells fell in a roughly linear fashion.

For this clonotype: Its antigen is unknown.

The sequence came from a woman aged 25 to 39 in good health. What was sequenced was blood. J is TRBJ1-6 and V is TRBV10-2; maybe TRBD1 (5 bases). CDR3 region: CASSDTDVGHSPLHF. The CDR3 DNA follows: TGCGCCAGCAGTGATACAGATGTGGGGCATTCACCCCTCCACTTT.